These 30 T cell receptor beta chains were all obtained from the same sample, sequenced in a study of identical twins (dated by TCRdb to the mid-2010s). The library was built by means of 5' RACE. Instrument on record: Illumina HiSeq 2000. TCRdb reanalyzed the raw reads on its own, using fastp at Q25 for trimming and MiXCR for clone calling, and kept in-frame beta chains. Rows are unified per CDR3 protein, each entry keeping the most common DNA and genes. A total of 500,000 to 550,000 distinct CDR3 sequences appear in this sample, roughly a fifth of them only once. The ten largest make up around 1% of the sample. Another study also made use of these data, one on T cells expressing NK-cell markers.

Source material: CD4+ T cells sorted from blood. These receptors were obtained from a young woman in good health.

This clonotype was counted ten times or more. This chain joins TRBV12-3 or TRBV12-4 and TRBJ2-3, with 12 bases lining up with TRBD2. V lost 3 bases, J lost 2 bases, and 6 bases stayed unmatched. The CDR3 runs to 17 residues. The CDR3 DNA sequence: TGTGCCAGCAGTTTGGTGACTAGCGGGGGAACCACAGATACGCAGTATTTT. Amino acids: CASSLVTSGGTTDTQYF.

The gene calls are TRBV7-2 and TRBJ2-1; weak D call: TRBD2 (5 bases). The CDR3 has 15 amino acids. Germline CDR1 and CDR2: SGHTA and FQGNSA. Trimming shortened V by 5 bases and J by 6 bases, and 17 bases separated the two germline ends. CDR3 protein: CASSPPGIWGNEQFF. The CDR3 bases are TGTGCCAGCAGCCCCCCGGGAATTTGGGGCAATGAGCAGTTCTTC.

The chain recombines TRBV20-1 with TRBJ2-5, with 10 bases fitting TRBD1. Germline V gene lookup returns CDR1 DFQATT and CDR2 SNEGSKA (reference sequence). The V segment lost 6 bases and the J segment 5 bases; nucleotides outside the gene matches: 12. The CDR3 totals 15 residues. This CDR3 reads CSALGGTGVKETQYF. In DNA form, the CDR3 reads TGCAGTGCGTTGGGAGGGACAGGGGTAAAGGAGACCCAGTACTTC.

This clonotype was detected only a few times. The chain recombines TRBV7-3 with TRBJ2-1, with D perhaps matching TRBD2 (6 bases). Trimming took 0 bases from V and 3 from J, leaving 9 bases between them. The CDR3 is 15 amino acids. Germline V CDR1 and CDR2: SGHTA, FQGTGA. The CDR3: CASSLTRDIYNEQFF. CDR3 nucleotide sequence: TGTGCCAGCAGCTTAACGCGGGATATCTACAATGAGCAGTTCTTC.

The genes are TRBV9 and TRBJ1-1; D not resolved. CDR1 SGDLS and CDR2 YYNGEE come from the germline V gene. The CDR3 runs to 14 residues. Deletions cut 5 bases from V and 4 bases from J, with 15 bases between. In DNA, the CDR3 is TGTGCCAGCAGTCCTGACACCCGGGCCACTGAAGCTTTCTTT. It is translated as CASSPDTRATEAFF.

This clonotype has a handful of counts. CDR3 sequence (DNA): TGTGCCAGCAGCTTGGGCAGCGCGGCGGGAAGACTAGATACGCAGTATTTT. It yields the protein CASSLGSAAGRLDTQYF. The V call is TRBV7-8, the J call TRBJ2-3; tentatively, D is TRBD2 (6 bases). The CDR3 is made up of 17 amino acids. V was cut by 3 bases and J by 5 bases, with 21 bases left in between. Germline V gene sequence: CDR1 SGHVS, CDR2 FQNEAQ.

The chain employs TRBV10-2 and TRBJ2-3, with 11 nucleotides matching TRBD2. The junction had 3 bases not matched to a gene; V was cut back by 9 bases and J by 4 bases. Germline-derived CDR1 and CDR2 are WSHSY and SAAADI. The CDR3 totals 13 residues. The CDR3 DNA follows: TGCGCCAGTAGCGGGGGGGGTTCAGATACGCAGTATTTT. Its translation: CASSGGGSDTQYF.

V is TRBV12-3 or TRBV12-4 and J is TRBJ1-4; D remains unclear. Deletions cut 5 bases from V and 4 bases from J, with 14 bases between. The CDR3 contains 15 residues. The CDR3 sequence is CASSVIGPFNEKLFF. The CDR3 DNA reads TGTGCCAGCAGTGTTATTGGGCCTTTTAATGAAAAACTGTTTTTT.

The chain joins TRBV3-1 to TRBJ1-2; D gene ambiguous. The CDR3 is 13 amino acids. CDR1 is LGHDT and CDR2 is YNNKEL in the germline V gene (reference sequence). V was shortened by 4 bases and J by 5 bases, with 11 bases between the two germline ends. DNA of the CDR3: TGTGCCAGCAGCCTCGACATAGCGTATGGCTACACCTTC. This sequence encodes CASSLDIAYGYTF.

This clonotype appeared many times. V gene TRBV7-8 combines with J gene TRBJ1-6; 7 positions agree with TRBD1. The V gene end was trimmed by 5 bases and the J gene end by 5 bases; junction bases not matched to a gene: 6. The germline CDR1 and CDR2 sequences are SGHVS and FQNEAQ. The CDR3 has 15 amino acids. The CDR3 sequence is CASSPDRADNSPLHF. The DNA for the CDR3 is TGTGCCAGCAGCCCAGACAGGGCTGATAATTCACCCCTCCACTTT. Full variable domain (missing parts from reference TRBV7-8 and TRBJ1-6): GAGVSQSPRYKVAKRGQDVALRCDPISGHVSLFWYQQALGQGPEFLTYFQNEAQLDKSGLPSDRFFAERPEGSVSTLKIQRTQQEDSAVYLCASSPDRADNSPLHFGNGTRLTVT.

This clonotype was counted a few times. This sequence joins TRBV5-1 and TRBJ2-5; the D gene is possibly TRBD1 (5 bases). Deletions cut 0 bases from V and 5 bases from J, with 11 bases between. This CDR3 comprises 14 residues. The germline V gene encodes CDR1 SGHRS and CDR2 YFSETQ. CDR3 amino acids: CASSLDPGIETQYF. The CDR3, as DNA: TGCGCCAGCAGCTTGGATCCAGGGATCGAGACCCAGTACTTC.

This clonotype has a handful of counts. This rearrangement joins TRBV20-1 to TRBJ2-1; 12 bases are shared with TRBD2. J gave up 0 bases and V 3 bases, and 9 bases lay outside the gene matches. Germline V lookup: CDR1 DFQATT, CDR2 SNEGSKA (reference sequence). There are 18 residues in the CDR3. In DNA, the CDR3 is TGCAGTGCTAGCATACTAGCGGGGGGCCACAGCTCCTACAATGAGCAGTTCTTC. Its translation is CSASILAGGHSSYNEQFF.

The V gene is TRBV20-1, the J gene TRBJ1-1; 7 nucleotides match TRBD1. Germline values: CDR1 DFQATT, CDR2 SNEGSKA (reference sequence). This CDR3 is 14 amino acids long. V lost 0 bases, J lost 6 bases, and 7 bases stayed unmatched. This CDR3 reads CSARDAGGAAEAFF. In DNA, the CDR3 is TGCAGTGCTAGAGATGCAGGGGGGGCCGCTGAAGCTTTCTTT.

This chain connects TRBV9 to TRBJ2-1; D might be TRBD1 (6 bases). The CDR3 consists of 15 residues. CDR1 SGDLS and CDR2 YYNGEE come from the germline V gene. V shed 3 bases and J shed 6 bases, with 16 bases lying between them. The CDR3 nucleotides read TGTGCCAGCAGCGCCCAGGGGTATGGGTTCAATGAGCAGTTCTTC. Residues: CASSAQGYGFNEQFF. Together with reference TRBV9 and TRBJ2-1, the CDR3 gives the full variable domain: DSGVTQTPKHLITATGQRVTLRCSPRSGDLSVYWYQQSLDQGLQFLIQYYNGEERAKGNILERFSAQQFPDLHSELNLSSLELGDSALYFCASSAQGYGFNEQFFGPGTRLTVL.

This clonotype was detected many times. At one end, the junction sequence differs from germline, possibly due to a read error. The CDR3 region has the DNA TGTGCTAGCAGTAGGACAGGCCTCAGCCCCTACGAGCAGTACTTC. This sequence encodes CASSRTGLSPYEQYF. The rearrangement links TRBV7-7 to TRBJ2-7; TRBD1 matches at 7 bases. This CDR3 is built from 15 residues. The germline V gene has CDR1 SSHAT and CDR2 FNYEAQ (reference sequence).

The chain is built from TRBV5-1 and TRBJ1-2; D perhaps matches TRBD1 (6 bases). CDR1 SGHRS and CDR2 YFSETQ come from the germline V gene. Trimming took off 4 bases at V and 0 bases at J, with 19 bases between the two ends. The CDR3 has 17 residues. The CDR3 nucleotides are TGCGCCAGCAGCCTCGCCCCCCGGGGGCCAGCTAACTATGGCTACACCTTC. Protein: CASSLAPRGPANYGYTF. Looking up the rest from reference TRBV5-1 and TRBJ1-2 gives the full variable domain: KAGVTQTPRYLIKTRGQQVTLSCSPISGHRSVSWYQQTPGQGLQFLFEYFSETQRNKGNFPGRFSGRQFSNSRSEMNVSTLELGDSALYLCASSLAPRGPANYGYTFGSGTRLTVV.

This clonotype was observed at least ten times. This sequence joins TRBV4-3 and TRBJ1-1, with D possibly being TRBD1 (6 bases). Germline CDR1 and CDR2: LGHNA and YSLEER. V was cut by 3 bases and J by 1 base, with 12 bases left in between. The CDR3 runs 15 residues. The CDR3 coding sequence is TGCGCCAGCAGCCATACCGACAGGAGGAACACTGAAGCTTTCTTT. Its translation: CASSHTDRRNTEAFF.

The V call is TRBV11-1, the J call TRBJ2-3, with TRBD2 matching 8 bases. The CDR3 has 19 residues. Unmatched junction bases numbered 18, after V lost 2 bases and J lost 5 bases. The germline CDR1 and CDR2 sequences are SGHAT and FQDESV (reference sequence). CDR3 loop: CASSLSFKSGSTGVDTQYF. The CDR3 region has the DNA TGTGCCAGCAGCTTATCATTCAAAAGCGGGAGCACCGGGGTAGATACGCAGTATTTT.

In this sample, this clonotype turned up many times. The CDR3 spells CASSLERGGYTF. The CDR3 nucleotides are TGCGCCAGCAGCTTGGAAAGGGGGGGCTACACCTTC. The chain recombines TRBV5-1 with TRBJ1-2; D may be TRBD1 (6 bases). The CDR3 contains 12 residues. Germline V lookup: CDR1 SGHRS, CDR2 YFSETQ. The V and J ends lost 0 bases and 8 bases respectively, with 8 bases between them.

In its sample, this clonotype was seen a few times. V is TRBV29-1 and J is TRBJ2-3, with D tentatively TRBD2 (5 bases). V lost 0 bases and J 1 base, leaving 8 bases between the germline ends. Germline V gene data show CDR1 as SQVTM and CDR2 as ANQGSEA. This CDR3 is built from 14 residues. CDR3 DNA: TGCAGCGTTGAAGAGCGGGTCGGCACAGATACGCAGTATTTT. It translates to CSVEERVGTDTQYF.

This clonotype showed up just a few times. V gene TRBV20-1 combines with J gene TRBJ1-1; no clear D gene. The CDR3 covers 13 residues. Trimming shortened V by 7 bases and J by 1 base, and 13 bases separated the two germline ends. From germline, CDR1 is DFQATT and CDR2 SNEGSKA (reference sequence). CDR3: CSVPRRQNTEAFF. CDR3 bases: TGCAGTGTCCCGCGGAGGCAGAACACTGAAGCTTTCTTT.

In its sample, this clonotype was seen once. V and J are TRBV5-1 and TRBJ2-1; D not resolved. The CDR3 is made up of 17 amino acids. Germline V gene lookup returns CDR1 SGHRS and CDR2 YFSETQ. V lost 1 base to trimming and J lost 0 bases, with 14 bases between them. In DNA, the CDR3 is TGCGCCAGCAGCTTGCTCTCTTCGGGTATCTCCTACAATGAGCAGTTCTTC. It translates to CASSLLSSGISYNEQFF.

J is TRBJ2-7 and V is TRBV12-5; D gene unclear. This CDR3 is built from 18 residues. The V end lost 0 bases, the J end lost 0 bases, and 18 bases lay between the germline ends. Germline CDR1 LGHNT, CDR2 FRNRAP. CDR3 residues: CASGLVRRGLTFSYEQYF. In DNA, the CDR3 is TGTGCTAGTGGTTTGGTACGACGTGGCCTTACCTTCTCCTACGAGCAGTACTTC.

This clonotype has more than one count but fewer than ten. CDR3 nucleotides: TGCGCCAGCAGCCGGGCTTTTATAGCAGATACGCAGTATTTT. It translates to CASSRAFIADTQYF. This chain connects TRBV5-1 to TRBJ2-3; D gene unclear. CDR1 SGHRS and CDR2 YFSETQ come from the germline V gene. V lost 4 bases and J lost 4, with 13 bases in between. This CDR3 has 14 residues.

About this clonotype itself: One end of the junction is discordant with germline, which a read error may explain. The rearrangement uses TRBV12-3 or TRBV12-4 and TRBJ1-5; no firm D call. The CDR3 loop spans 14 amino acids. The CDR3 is CASTLGRGDQPQHF. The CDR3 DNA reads TGTGCCAGCACTTTAGGGCGGGGAGATCAGCCCCAGCATTTT.

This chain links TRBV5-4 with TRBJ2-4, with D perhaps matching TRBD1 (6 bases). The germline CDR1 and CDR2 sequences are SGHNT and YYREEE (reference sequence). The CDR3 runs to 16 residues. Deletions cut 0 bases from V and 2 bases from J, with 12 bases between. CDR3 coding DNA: TGTGCCAGCAGCTTGGGACAGGAACGAACCAAAAACATTCAGTACTTC. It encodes CASSLGQERTKNIQYF.

CDR3 amino acids: CAIRGLKGETQYF. The DNA for the CDR3 is TGTGCCATCAGGGGCCTTAAAGGGGAGACCCAGTACTTC. The chain combines TRBV10-3 with TRBJ2-5; no reliable D call. The germline V gene encodes CDR1 ENHRY and CDR2 SYGVKD. The CDR3 length is 13 residues. Trimming removed 6 bases from V and 5 bases from J, with 13 bases in between.

Written as DNA, the CDR3 is TGCAGTGCTAGGGAATCGAGCGGGGTTGTAGACAATGAGCAGTTCTTC. It translates to CSARESSGVVDNEQFF. This chain joins TRBV20-1 and TRBJ2-1; 7 positions agree with TRBD2. The CDR3 covers 16 residues. CDR1 and CDR2 from the germline V gene are DFQATT and SNEGSKA (reference sequence). After removal of 3 bases from V and 5 bases from J, the junction contained 13 bases not matched to a gene.

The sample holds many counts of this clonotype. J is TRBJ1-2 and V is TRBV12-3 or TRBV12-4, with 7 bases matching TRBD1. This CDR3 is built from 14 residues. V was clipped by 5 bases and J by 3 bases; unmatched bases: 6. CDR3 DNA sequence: TGTGCCAGCAGTAGGACCGGGACAGACTATGGCTACACCTTC. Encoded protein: CASSRTGTDYGYTF.

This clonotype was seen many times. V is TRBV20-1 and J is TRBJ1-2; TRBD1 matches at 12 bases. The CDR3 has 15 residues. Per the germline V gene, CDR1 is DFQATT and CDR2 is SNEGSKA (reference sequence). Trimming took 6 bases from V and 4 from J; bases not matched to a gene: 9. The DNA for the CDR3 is TGCAGTGCAGCCCCGGGACAGGGGGCGGCCTATGGCTACACCTTC. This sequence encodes CSAAPGQGAAYGYTF.